The source of this T cell receptor beta chain is a study of response to subunit inactivated influenza vaccine. Findings of the study overall: Authors suggested that a seasonal influenza vaccination recruits few new T cells each time.

TCRdb passed the RT-PCR reads through MiXCR, listing each CDR3 protein once. The repertoire holds fewer than 600,000 distinct CDR3 sequences, approximately 7.2% seen once, with around 13% in the top ten. This clonotype was seen repeatedly, ten times or more. The antigen remains unidentified. V lost 7 bases and J lost 5, with 15 bases in between. CDR3 size: 13 residues. In germline, CDR1 is SEHNR, CDR2 FQNEAQ (reference sequence). The J gene is TRBJ2-7, the V gene TRBV7-9; D gene unclear. Sequencing was performed on PBMCs from blood, taken less than 30 months after vaccination. The TCR comes from a man between 50 and 69 years old who received an inactivated influenza vaccine. CDR3 nucleotides: TGTGCCAGCAACCTTTTTACTGGCCACGAGCAGTACTTC. Its translation: CASNLFTGHEQYF.